The 4 T cell receptor beta chains reported below all come from one sample, sequenced in a study of neoadjuvant nivolumab and ipilimumab in lung cancer. Sequencing was performed with immunoSEQ multiplex PCR; in TCRdb, only in-frame clones are kept and a portion is missing. This repertoire shows under 20,000 clones, about 90% found once; its top ten account for approximately 2.1%. This specimen was peripheral blood, taken before neoadjuvant nivolumab, alone or with ipilimumab. These receptor sequences come from an adult with non-small cell lung cancer.

This clone showed up just a few times. The chain combines TRBV11-3 with TRBJ1-5; D gene ambiguous. Germline values: CDR1 SGHNT, CDR2 YENEEA. The CDR3 totals 16 residues. The germline V and J ends were trimmed by 0 bases and 2 bases, with 11 bases remaining between them. The DNA of the CDR3 is TGTGCCAGCAGCTTAGAGGGGTCAGAATGCAATCAGCCCCAGCATTTT. Its protein product is CASSLEGSECNQPQHF.

This rearrangement joins TRBV11-2 to TRBJ2-1; 12 bases are shared with TRBD2. Germline V gene data show CDR1 as SGHAT and CDR2 as FQNNGV. V was pared by 1 base and J by 6 bases, with 4 bases of the junction left unmatched. The CDR3 runs to 16 residues. DNA for the CDR3: TGTGCCAGCAGCTTAGGGCTAGCGGGAGGGCCCAATGAGCAGTTCTTC. Protein product: CASSLGLAGGPNEQFF.

In this sample, this clone turned up a few times. V gene TRBV6-5 combines with J gene TRBJ1-2; a possible D gene is TRBD1 (5 bases). CDR1 and CDR2 (germline): MNHEY, SVGAGI. V lost 4 bases, J lost 6 bases, and 9 bases lay in between. The CDR3 totals 12 residues. The CDR3 protein is CASSSGGNGYTF. As DNA, the CDR3 is TGTGCCAGCAGTTCGGGGGGTAATGGCTACACCTTC.

The rearrangement links TRBV6-6 to TRBJ1-5; D is perhaps TRBD1 (5 bases). This CDR3 has 14 residues. V lost 5 bases to trimming and J lost 2 bases, with 10 bases between them. In germline, CDR1 is MNHNY, CDR2 SVGAGI (reference sequence). CDR3 sequence (DNA): TGTGCCAGCAGTCCGGGGACGGGCAATCAGCCCCAGCATTTT. It specifies CASSPGTGNQPQHF.